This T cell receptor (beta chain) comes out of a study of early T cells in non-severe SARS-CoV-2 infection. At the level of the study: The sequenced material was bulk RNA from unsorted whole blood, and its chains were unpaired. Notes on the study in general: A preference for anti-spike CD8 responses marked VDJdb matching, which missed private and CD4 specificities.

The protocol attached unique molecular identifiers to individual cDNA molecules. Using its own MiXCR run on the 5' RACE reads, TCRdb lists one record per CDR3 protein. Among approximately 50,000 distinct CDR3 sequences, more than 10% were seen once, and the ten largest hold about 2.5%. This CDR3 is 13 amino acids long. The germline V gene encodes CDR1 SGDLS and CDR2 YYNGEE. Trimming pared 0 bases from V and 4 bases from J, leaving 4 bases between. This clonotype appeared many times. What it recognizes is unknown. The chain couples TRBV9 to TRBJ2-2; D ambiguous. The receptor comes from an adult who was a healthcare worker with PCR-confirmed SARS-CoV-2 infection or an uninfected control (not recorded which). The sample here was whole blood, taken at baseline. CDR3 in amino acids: CASSVVVTGELFF. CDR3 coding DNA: TGTGCCAGCAGCGTAGTGGTCACCGGGGAGCTGTTTTTT. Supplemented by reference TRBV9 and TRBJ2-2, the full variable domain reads DSGVTQTPKHLITATGQRVTLRCSPRSGDLSVYWYQQSLDQGLQFLIQYYNGEERAKGNILERFSAQQFPDLHSELNLSSLELGDSALYFCASSVVVTGELFFGEGSRLTVL.